This TCR beta chain is drawn from a study of shared clonotypes between healthy human individuals. Profiled with immunoSEQ multiplex PCR; TCRdb holds only in-frame clones, not every one. The repertoire includes 2 million to 2.5 million clones, approximately 95% of them detected once, and around 0.13% sits in the top ten. The CDR3 covers 12 residues. Germline loops: CDR1 ENHRY, CDR2 SYGVKD. V dropped 9 bases and J dropped 8 bases, with 14 bases sitting between them. The rearrangement links TRBV10-3 to TRBJ2-1; D gene ambiguous. This clonotype originated in a man between 18 and 35 years old in good health. The sequencing input was naive CD4+ T cells sorted from blood. Regarding subset: CD45RA+ positively selected. The CDR3 loop reads CAISWSGDEQFF. The DNA of the CDR3 is TGTGCCATTTCGTGGTCTGGGGATGAGCAGTTCTTC.